The 19 T cell receptor beta chains given below trace back to one sample, sequenced in a study of T cell changes during pregnancy in multiple sclerosis. Sequenced by immunoSEQ multiplex PCR; TCRdb stores in-frame clones only, minus some. The table lists 70,000 to 85,000 clones, 92% of them singletons, with about 1.5% in the top ten. This specimen consisted of peripheral blood, obtained before pregnancy. The origin of the receptors is a female donor with multiple sclerosis, enrolled in a pregnancy study.

The V gene is TRBV7-9, the J gene TRBJ2-1; perhaps TRBD2 as D (5 bases). CDR1 and CDR2 from the germline V gene are SEHNR and FQNEAQ (reference sequence). V lost 2 bases and J lost 3, with 11 bases in between. This CDR3 is built from 15 residues. The CDR3 here is CASSLNAGIYNEQFF. CDR3 nucleotides: TGTGCCAGCAGCTTAAACGCGGGTATCTACAATGAGCAGTTCTTC.

The V and J genes are TRBV2 and TRBJ2-2, with 8 bases identical to TRBD1. V lost 8 bases to trimming and J lost 7 bases; unmatched junction nucleotides: 9. Germline V lookup: CDR1 SNHLY, CDR2 FYNNEI. The CDR3 contains 14 residues. This CDR3 is CASASLQGGGELFF. In nucleotides, the CDR3 is TGTGCCAGCGCCTCGTTACAGGGGGGCGGGGAGCTGTTTTTT.

The rearrangement joins TRBV7-9 to TRBJ1-5; TRBD1 matches 8 bases. CDR1 is SEHNR and CDR2 is FQNEAQ in the germline V gene (reference sequence). The CDR3 runs 14 residues. The ends lost 6 bases at V and 5 bases at J; junction bases unmatched: 6. The CDR3 protein is CASRSGGEDQPQHF. CDR3 nucleotides: TGTGCCAGCAGGTCAGGGGGCGAGGATCAGCCCCAGCATTTT.

This clone appeared once. The chain couples TRBV7-3 to TRBJ1-1; weak D call: TRBD1 (5 bases). Germline V gene lookup returns CDR1 SGHTA and CDR2 FQGTGA. The CDR3 is 13 amino acids. Trimming removed 5 bases at V and 4 bases at J, with 11 bases between. DNA for the CDR3: TGTGCCAGCAGCCTAGGCGGGGGCACTGAAGCTTTCTTT. Its protein is CASSLGGGTEAFF. The full variable domain, in which reference TRBV7-3 and TRBJ1-1 provide the parts outside the CDR3, is GAGVSQTPSNKVTEKGKYVELRCDPISGHTALYWYRQSLGQGPEFLIYFQGTGAADDSGLPNDRFFAVRPEGSVSTLKIQRTERGDSAVYLCASSLGGGTEAFFGQGTRLTVV.

The rearrangement joins TRBV27 to TRBJ2-7; a weak D match, TRBD2 (5 bases). The ends were cut back, 6 bases at V and 4 bases at J, with 13 bases in the middle. CDR1 and CDR2 from the germline V gene are MNHEY and SMNVEV (reference sequence). The CDR3 consists of 13 residues. CDR3 DNA sequence: TGTGCCAGCAGGCGGGCCGCATCTTACGAGCAGTACTTC. Translation gives CASRRAASYEQYF.

The CDR3 reads CASSQNGGSYNEQFF. The DNA of the CDR3 is TGTGCCAGCAGCCAGAACGGGGGCTCCTACAATGAGCAGTTCTTC. This chain connects TRBV11-3 to TRBJ2-1; TRBD2 is a possible D gene (6 bases). The V gene's germline CDR1 is SGHNT and CDR2 YENEEA. CDR3 size: 15 residues. V dropped 5 bases and J dropped 0 bases, with 11 bases sitting between them.

Here the CDR3 reads CASSFIAAGNTIYF. CDR3 nucleotides: TGTGCCAGCAGCTTTATAGCCGCCGGAAACACCATATATTTT. The chain combines TRBV7-8 with TRBJ1-3; D is unresolved. Germline-derived CDR1 and CDR2 are SGHVS and FQNEAQ. This CDR3 region has 14 residues. V was pared by 3 bases and J by 4 bases, with 10 bases between.

The chain uses TRBV6-5 and TRBJ2-7, with D unclear. Trimming cost V 0 bases and J 2 bases, with 8 bases left between them. This CDR3 has 14 amino acids. Per germline, CDR1 MNHEY and CDR2 SVGAGI. The DNA of the CDR3 is TGTGCCAGCAGTTACTCGGAGAATCCCTACGAGCAGTACTTC. It translates to CASSYSENPYEQYF.

This rearrangement joins TRBV6-1 to TRBJ2-5; D unresolved. The length of the CDR3 is 15 residues. CDR1 is MNHNS and CDR2 is SASEGT in the germline V gene. Trimming left V 3 bases short and J 4 bases short, with 15 bases between. The CDR3 nucleotides are TGTGCCAGCAGTGATGTCCTCGCCAACGGAGAGACCCAGTACTTC. It specifies CASSDVLANGETQYF.

The V gene is TRBV9, the J gene TRBJ1-2; D possibly corresponds to TRBD1 (6 bases). V dropped 3 bases and J dropped 4 bases, with 16 bases sitting between them. Germline V gene data show CDR1 as SGDLS and CDR2 as YYNGEE. The CDR3 totals 15 residues. The CDR3 reads CASSASWSTGYGYTF. DNA of the CDR3: TGTGCCAGCAGCGCTAGTTGGTCGACAGGCTATGGCTACACCTTC. The entire variable domain, with the rest obtained from reference TRBV9 and TRBJ1-2, is as follows: DSGVTQTPKHLITATGQRVTLRCSPRSGDLSVYWYQQSLDQGLQFLIQYYNGEERAKGNILERFSAQQFPDLHSELNLSSLELGDSALYFCASSASWSTGYGYTFGSGTRLTVV.

The CDR3 loop is CASSPYSLDSGAFF. DNA of the CDR3: TGCGCCAGCAGCCCTTATTCTTTAGATAGCGGAGCTTTCTTT. This chain connects TRBV5-1 to TRBJ1-1; no definite D call. The V end lost 4 bases, the J end lost 10 bases, and 20 bases lay between the germline ends. This CDR3 is built from 14 residues. From germline, CDR1 is SGHRS and CDR2 YFSETQ.

J is TRBJ1-3 and V is TRBV7-9, with D perhaps TRBD1 (5 bases). Trimming left V 4 bases short and J 0 bases short, with 13 bases between. The CDR3 has 16 residues. Germline V gene lookup returns CDR1 SEHNR and CDR2 FQNEAQ (reference sequence). This CDR3 reads CASSSRDSYSGNTIYF. CDR3 nucleotide sequence: TGTGCCAGCAGCTCGAGGGACTCATACTCTGGAAACACCATATATTTT. Together with reference TRBV7-9 and TRBJ1-3, the CDR3 gives the full variable domain: DTGVSQNPRHKITKRGQNVTFRCDPISEHNRLYWYRQTLGQGPEFLTYFQNEAQLEKSRLLSDRFSAERPKGSFSTLEIQRTEQGDSAMYLCASSSRDSYSGNTIYFGEGSWLTVV.

This clone has a single count. The V and J genes are TRBV25-1 and TRBJ1-1; no definite D call. Germline CDR1 reads MGHDK; CDR2 reads SYGVNS. CDR3 length: 12 amino acids. CDR3 nucleotide sequence: TGTGCAACGACTACAGTGAACACTGAAGCTTTCTTT. It translates to CATTTVNTEAFF.

V and J are TRBV7-3 and TRBJ1-6; D not resolved. This CDR3 has 14 amino acids. Germline assignment: CDR1 SGHTA and CDR2 FQGTGA. Trimming took 2 bases from V and 8 from J, leaving 10 bases between them. CDR3 bases: TGTGCCAGCAGCTTAGGGCAGGATTATTCACCCCTCCACTTT. This encodes CASSLGQDYSPLHF.

The chain employs TRBV19 and TRBJ1-1; D possibly corresponds to TRBD1 (5 bases). The germline V gene encodes CDR1 LNHDA and CDR2 SQIVND (reference sequence). V shed 5 bases and J shed 1 base, with 11 bases lying between them. This CDR3 comprises 14 residues. In DNA form, the CDR3 reads TGTGCCAGTAGTCTGGGGCAGTCGAACACTGAAGCTTTCTTT. It codes for CASSLGQSNTEAFF.

The V gene is TRBV11-2, the J gene TRBJ2-2; 7 nucleotides match TRBD1. The CDR3 covers 15 residues. CDR1 SGHAT and CDR2 FQNNGV come from the germline V gene. The V and J ends lost 0 bases and 5 bases, in that order; junction bases with no gene match: 3. In DNA form, the CDR3 reads TGTGCCAGCAGCTTAGAAGGGGGCATGACCGGGGAGCTGTTTTTT. Translating gives CASSLEGGMTGELFF. Full variable domain (missing parts from reference TRBV11-2 and TRBJ2-2): EAGVAQSPRYKIIEKRQSVAFWCNPISGHATLYWYQQILGQGPKLLIQFQNNGVVDDSQLPKDRFSAERLKGVDSTLKIQPAKLEDSAVYLCASSLEGGMTGELFFGEGSRLTVL.

J is TRBJ2-3 and V is TRBV6-5; TRBD2 agrees at 13 bases. V was clipped by 0 bases and J by 6 bases; unmatched bases: 3. The germline CDR1 and CDR2 sequences are MNHEY and SVGAGI. CDR3 size: 16 residues. The CDR3 bases are TGTGCCAGCAGTTACTCGAGGGGACTAGCGGGGGATACGCAGTATTTT. It translates to CASSYSRGLAGDTQYF.

This clone was seen a handful of times. This chain joins TRBV19 and TRBJ1-5, with D perhaps TRBD1 (5 bases). The CDR3 loop spans 15 amino acids. Per the germline V gene, CDR1 is LNHDA and CDR2 is SQIVND (reference sequence). The V end was cut by 7 bases, the J end by 0 bases, with 13 bases between. The CDR3 coding sequence is TGTGCCAGTAACCGGGACTACTATAGCAATCAGCCCCAGCATTTT. Protein sequence: CASNRDYYSNQPQHF.

The chain is built from TRBV19 and TRBJ1-2, with a tentative D call TRBD1 (6 bases). Between the trimmed V and J ends, which lost 7 bases and 3 bases, there was a span of 9 bases. Germline V lookup: CDR1 LNHDA, CDR2 SQIVND (reference sequence). CDR3 length: 12 residues. Written as DNA, the CDR3 is TGTGCCAGTAAGCCAGGGGACTATGGCTACACCTTC. This gives the protein CASKPGDYGYTF.